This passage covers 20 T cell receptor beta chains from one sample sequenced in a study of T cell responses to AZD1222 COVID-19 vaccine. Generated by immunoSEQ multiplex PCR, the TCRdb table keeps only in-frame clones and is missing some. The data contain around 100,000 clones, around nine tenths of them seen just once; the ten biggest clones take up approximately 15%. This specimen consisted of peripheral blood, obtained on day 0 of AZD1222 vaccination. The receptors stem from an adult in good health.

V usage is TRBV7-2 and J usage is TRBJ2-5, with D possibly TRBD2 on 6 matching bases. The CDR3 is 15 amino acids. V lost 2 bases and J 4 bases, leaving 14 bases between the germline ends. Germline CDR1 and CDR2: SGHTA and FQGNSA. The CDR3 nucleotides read TGTGCCAGCAGCTTACTGAGACTAGGCGGAGAGACCCAGTACTTC. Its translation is CASSLLRLGGETQYF.

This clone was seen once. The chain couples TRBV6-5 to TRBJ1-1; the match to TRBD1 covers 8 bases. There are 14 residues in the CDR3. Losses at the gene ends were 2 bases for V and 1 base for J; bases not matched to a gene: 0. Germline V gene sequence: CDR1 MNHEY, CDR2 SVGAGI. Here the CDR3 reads CASSYGQGNTEAFF. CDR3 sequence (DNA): TGTGCCAGCAGTTACGGACAGGGGAACACTGAAGCTTTCTTT.

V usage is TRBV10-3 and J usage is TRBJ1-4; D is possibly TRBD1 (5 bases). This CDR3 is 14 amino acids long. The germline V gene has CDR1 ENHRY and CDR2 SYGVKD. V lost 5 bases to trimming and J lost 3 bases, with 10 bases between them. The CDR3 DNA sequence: TGTGCCATCAGTAGGGGTCGCGCTAATGAAAAACTGTTTTTT. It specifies CAISRGRANEKLFF.

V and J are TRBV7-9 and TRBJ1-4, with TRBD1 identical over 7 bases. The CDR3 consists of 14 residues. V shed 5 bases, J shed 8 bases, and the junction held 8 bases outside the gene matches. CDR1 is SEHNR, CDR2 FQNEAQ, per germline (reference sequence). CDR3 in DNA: TGTGCCAGCAGCCCGAGGGGGCAGCCCGAAAAACTGTTTTTT. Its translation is CASSPRGQPEKLFF.

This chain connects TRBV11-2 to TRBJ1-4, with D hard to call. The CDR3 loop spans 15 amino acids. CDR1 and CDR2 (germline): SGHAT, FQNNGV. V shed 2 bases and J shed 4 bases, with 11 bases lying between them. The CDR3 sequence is CASSLPGRYNEKLFF. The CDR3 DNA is TGTGCCAGCAGCTTACCAGGACGATATAATGAAAAACTGTTTTTT.

The CDR3, as DNA: TGTGCCAGCAGCTTAACTGGGGGGAACACCGGGGAGCTGTTTTTT. As protein: CASSLTGGNTGELFF. The V and J genes are TRBV11-2 and TRBJ2-2; tentatively, D is TRBD1 or TRBD2 (5 bases each). The germline V gene encodes CDR1 SGHAT and CDR2 FQNNGV. CDR3 length: 15 amino acids. Between the trimmed V and J ends, which lost 2 bases and 1 base, there was a span of 8 bases.

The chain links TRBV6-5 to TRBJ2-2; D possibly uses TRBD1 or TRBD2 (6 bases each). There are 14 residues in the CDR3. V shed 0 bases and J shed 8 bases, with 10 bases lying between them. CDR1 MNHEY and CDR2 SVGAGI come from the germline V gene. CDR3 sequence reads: CASSYSGGVGELFF. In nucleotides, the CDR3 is TGTGCCAGCAGTTACTCCGGGGGCGTAGGGGAGCTGTTTTTT.

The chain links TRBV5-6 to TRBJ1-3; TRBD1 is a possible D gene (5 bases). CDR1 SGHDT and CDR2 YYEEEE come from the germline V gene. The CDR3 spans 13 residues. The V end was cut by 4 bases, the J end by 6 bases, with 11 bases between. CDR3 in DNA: TGTGCCAGCAGCCTGGAACAGGCAAACACCATATATTTT. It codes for CASSLEQANTIYF.

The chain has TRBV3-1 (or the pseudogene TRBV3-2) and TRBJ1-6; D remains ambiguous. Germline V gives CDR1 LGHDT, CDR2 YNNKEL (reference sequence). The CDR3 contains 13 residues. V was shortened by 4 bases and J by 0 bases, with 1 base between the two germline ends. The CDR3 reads CASSRSYNSPLHF. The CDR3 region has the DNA TGTGCCAGCAGCCGCTCCTATAATTCACCCCTCCACTTT.

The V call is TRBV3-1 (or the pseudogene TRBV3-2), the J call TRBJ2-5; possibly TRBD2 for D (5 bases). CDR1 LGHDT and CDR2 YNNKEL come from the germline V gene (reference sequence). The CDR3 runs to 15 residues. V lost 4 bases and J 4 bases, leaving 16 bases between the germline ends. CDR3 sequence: CASSLERSPGETQYF. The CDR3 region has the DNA TGTGCCAGCAGCCTAGAGCGGTCCCCAGGAGAGACCCAGTACTTC.

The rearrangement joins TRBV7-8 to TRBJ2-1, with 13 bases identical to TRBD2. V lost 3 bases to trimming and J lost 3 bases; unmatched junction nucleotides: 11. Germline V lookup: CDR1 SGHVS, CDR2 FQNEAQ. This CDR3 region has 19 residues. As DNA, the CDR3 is TGTGCCAGCAGCTTCCGGACTAGCGGGAGCCACATAGACTACAATGAGCAGTTCTTC. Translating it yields CASSFRTSGSHIDYNEQFF.

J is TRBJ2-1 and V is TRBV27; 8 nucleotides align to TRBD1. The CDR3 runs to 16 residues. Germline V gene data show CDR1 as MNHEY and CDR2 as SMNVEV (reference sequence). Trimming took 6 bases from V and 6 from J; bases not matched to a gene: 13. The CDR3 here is CASSSFGRGHFNEQFF. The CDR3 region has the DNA TGTGCCAGCAGCTCATTCGGCAGGGGGCATTTCAATGAGCAGTTCTTC.

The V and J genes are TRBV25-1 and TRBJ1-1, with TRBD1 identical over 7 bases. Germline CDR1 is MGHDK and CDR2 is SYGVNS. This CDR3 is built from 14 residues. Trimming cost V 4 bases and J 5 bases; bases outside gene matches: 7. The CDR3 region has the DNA TGTGCCAGCAGTGTGACAGGGTCTAAAACTGAAGCTTTCTTT. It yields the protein CASSVTGSKTEAFF. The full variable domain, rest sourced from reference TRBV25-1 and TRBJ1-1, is EADIYQTPRYLVIGTGKKITLECSQTMGHDKMYWYQQDPGMELHLIHYSYGVNSTEKGDLSSESTVSRIRTEHFPLTLESARPSHTSQYLCASSVTGSKTEAFFGQGTRLTVV.

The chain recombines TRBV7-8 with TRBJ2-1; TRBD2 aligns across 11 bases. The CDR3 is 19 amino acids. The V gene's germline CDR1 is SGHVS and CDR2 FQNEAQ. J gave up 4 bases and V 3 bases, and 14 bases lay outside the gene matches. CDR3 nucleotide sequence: TGTGCCAGCAGCTTCTTACCTGTAGCGGGGGGGCATAGTTACAATGAGCAGTTCTTC. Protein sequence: CASSFLPVAGGHSYNEQFF.

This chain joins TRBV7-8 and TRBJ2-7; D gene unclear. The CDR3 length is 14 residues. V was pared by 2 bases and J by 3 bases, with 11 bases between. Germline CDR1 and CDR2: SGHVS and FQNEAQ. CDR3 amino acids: CASSLSTFHYEQYF. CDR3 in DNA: TGTGCCAGCAGCTTATCCACTTTTCACTACGAGCAGTACTTC.

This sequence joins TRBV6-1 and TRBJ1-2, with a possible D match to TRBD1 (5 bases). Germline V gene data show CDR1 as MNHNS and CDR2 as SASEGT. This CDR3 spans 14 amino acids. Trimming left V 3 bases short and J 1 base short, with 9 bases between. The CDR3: CASSDRVGNYGYTF. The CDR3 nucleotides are TGTGCCAGCAGTGACAGGGTCGGTAACTATGGCTACACCTTC.

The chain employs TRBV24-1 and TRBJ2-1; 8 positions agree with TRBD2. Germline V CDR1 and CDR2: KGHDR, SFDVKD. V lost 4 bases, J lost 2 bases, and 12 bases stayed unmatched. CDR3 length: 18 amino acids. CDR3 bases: TGTGCCACCAGTGACACCGCAGGGAGCGGGAGAACCTACAATGAGCAGTTCTTC. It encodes CATSDTAGSGRTYNEQFF.

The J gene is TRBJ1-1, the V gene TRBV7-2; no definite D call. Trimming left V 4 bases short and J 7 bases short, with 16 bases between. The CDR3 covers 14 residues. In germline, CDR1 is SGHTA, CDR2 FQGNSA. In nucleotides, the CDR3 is TGTGCCAGCAGCTCCTACACCGAGACGGGTGAAGCTTTCTTT. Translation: CASSSYTETGEAFF.

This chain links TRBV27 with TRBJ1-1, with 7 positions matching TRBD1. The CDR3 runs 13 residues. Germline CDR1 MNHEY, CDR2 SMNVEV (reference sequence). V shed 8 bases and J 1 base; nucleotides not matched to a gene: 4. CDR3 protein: CASFRTGNTEAFF. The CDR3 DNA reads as TGTGCCAGCTTTAGGACAGGGAACACTGAAGCTTTCTTT.

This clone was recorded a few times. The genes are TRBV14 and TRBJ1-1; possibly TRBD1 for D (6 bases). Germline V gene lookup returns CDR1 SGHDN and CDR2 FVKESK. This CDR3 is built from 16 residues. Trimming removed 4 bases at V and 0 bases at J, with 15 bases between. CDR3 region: CASSPRPTGLNTEAFF. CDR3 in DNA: TGTGCCAGCAGCCCCCGCCCGACAGGACTGAACACTGAAGCTTTCTTT.